Only one count was recorded for the clone carrying this TCR beta chain. Its antigen remains unknown. This PCR relied on a set of 60 Vbeta primers and 13 Jbeta primers. Only in-frame clones appear in the TCRdb table, and some are missing; sequencing was by immunoSEQ multiplex PCR. The sample gives about 100,000 clones, roughly 73% of which show up once; approximately 3.6% is in the top ten. These data are taken from a study of cytomegalovirus exposure and HLA in healthy donors. Study outcomes and limitations: Prior analysis indicated that the majority of TCR beta V segments exhibited productivity approximately 87% or approximately 30% of the time. One cluster of highly shared sequence variants probably arose as a sequencing artifact.

Germline V gene sequence: CDR1 ENHRY, CDR2 SYGVKD. V shed 10 bases and J shed 0 bases, with 7 bases lying between them. The CDR3 runs to 12 residues. The V and J genes are TRBV10-3 and TRBJ1-3; D call uncertain. Sequenced material: PBMCs. The TCR was taken from a woman in her forties in good health and CMV-seronegative. The CDR3 spells CATQNSGNTIYF. CDR3 DNA sequence: TGTGCCACCCAAAACTCTGGAAACACCATATATTTT.